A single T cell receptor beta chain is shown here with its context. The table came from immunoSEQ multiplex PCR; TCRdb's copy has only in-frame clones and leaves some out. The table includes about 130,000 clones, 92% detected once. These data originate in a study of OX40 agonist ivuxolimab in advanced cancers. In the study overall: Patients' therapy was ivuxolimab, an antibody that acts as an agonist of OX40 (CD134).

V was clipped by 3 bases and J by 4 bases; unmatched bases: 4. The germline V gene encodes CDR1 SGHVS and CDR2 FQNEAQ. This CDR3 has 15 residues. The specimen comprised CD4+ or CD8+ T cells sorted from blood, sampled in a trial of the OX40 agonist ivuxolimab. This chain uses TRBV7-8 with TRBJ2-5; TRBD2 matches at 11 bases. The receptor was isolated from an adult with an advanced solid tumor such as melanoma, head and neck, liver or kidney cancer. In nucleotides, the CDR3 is TGTGCCAGCAGCTTGCGACTAGCGGGACGAGAGACCCAGTACTTC. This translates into CASSLRLAGRETQYF.